These 13 T cell receptor beta chains were sequenced from one sample in a study of cytomegalovirus exposure and HLA in healthy donors. PCR involved 60 Vbeta and 13 Jbeta primers. The repertoire was sequenced with immunoSEQ multiplex PCR; TCRdb's copy has only in-frame clones and lacks some. Of around 140,000 clones listed, roughly 80% are singletons. The sequencing input was PBMCs. The source of these receptors is a man in his forties in good health and CMV-seronegative.

The V and J genes are TRBV6-6 and TRBJ2-7, with 10 bases lining up with TRBD2. V lost 5 bases and J lost 4; bases outside the gene matches: 8. Germline values: CDR1 MNHNY, CDR2 SVGAGI (reference sequence). CDR3 length: 15 residues. The CDR3 nucleotides read TGTGCCAGCAGTCCCCCTCTAGCGGGAGTTTACGAGCAGTACTTC. This translates into CASSPPLAGVYEQYF.

The chain uses TRBV28 and TRBJ1-5; D not resolved. The germline V and J ends were trimmed by 3 bases and 9 bases, with 15 bases remaining between them. The CDR3 totals 14 residues. Germline values: CDR1 MDHEN, CDR2 SYDVKM. The CDR3 here is CASSFSATTRPQHF. DNA for the CDR3: TGTGCCAGCAGTTTTTCGGCGACCACTAGGCCCCAGCATTTT.

Written as DNA, the CDR3 is TGTGCCAGCTCTCCCGGCGGCGGGAGCTCCTACGAGCAGTACTTC. Its translation is CASSPGGGSSYEQYF. The V and J genes are TRBV4-2 and TRBJ2-7, with 7 bases matching TRBD2. J gave up 0 bases and V 8 bases, and 10 bases lay outside the gene matches. The V gene's germline CDR1 is LGHNA and CDR2 YNFKEQ. The CDR3 consists of 15 residues.

The chain employs TRBV5-6 and TRBJ2-7; maybe TRBD1 (5 bases). CDR3 length equals 14 residues. Germline lookup yields CDR1 SGHDT and CDR2 YYEEEE. V was pared by 4 bases and J by 3 bases, with 14 bases between. The CDR3 coding sequence is TGTGCCAGCAGCCCAGGCAGGGCGGACTACGAGCAGTACTTC. Translation: CASSPGRADYEQYF. Looking up the rest from reference TRBV5-6 and TRBJ2-7 gives the full variable domain: DAGVTQSPTHLIKTRGQQVTLRCSPKSGHDTVSWYQQALGQGPQFIFQYYEEEERQRGNFPDRFSGHQFPNYSSELNVNALLLGDSALYLCASSPGRADYEQYFGPGTRLTVT.

The DNA of the CDR3 is TGTGCCTGGAGTGTACGGACAGGCTTGACCGAAAAACTGTTTTTT. Translated, it gives CAWSVRTGLTEKLFF. The chain recombines TRBV30 with TRBJ1-4, with 7 bases lining up with TRBD1. This CDR3 is 15 amino acids long. Trimming at V came to 0 bases and at J to 8 bases, leaving 9 bases not matched to a gene. Germline assignment: CDR1 GTSNPN and CDR2 SVGIG (reference sequence).

J is TRBJ1-6 and V is TRBV15, with D unresolved. The CDR3 covers 14 residues. V dropped 0 bases and J dropped 10 bases, with 10 bases sitting between them. The germline gives CDR1 LNHNV, CDR2 YYDKDF (reference sequence). CDR3 sequence: CATSRDREGSPLHF. CDR3 nucleotides: TGTGCCACCAGCAGAGATCGGGAGGGATCACCCCTCCACTTT.

This chain links TRBV15 with TRBJ1-6; maybe TRBD1 (5 bases). This CDR3 is 15 amino acids long. Trimming took off 0 bases at V and 5 bases at J, with 8 bases between the two ends. Germline CDR1 LNHNV, CDR2 YYDKDF (reference sequence). The CDR3 coding sequence is TGTGCCACCAGCAGAGATCGGGGGAATAATTCACCCCTCCACTTT. Protein: CATSRDRGNNSPLHF.

This clone has just a few counts. V and J are TRBV19 and TRBJ1-2; 7 nucleotides line up with TRBD1. CDR1 LNHDA and CDR2 SQIVND come from the germline V gene (reference sequence). V shed 4 bases, J shed 7 bases, and the junction held 6 bases outside the gene matches. The CDR3 has 13 residues. CDR3: CASSKRGGFGYTF. The CDR3 nucleotides read TGTGCCAGTAGTAAAAGAGGGGGCTTTGGCTACACCTTC. The entire variable domain, with the rest obtained from reference TRBV19 and TRBJ1-2, is as follows: DGGITQSPKYLFRKEGQNVTLSCEQNLNHDAMYWYRQDPGQGLRLIYYSQIVNDFQKGDIAEGYSVSREKKESFPLTVTSAQKNPTAFYLCASSKRGGFGYTFGSGTRLTVV.

The chain carries TRBV2 and TRBJ1-5, with 7 bases that match TRBD1. The germline gives CDR1 SNHLY, CDR2 FYNNEI. This CDR3 is 15 amino acids long. V dropped 1 base and J dropped 4; count of bases not matched to a gene: 4. The CDR3 region is CASSEGTGANQPQHF. The CDR3 DNA reads as TGTGCCAGCAGTGAAGGTACAGGGGCAAATCAGCCCCAGCATTTT.

This clone was seen a handful of times. The V gene is TRBV27, the J gene TRBJ2-6; 9 bases map to TRBD1. The CDR3 totals 15 residues. Trimming took 5 bases from V and 2 from J; bases not matched to a gene: 1. CDR1 MNHEY and CDR2 SMNVEV come from the germline V gene (reference sequence). The CDR3 reads CASSRDRAGANVLTF. The CDR3 DNA reads TGTGCCAGCAGTAGGGACAGGGCTGGGGCCAACGTCCTGACTTTC.

V is TRBV7-6 and J is TRBJ1-1; D unclear. This CDR3 contains 13 residues. V was trimmed by 5 bases and J by 3 bases, leaving 10 bases between them. The germline gives CDR1 SGHVS, CDR2 FNYEAQ. CDR3 protein: CASSPLRDTEAFF. The CDR3 coding sequence is TGTGCCAGCAGCCCTCTGAGGGACACTGAAGCTTTCTTT.

This clone was observed a handful of times. The chain has TRBV16 and TRBJ1-3; 10 nucleotides align to TRBD1. Germline CDR1 reads KGHSY; CDR2 reads FQNENV. J lost 3 bases, V lost 3 bases, and 2 bases had no gene match. This CDR3 has 15 amino acids. The CDR3: CASSQTGGYGNTIYF. As DNA, the CDR3 is TGTGCCAGCAGCCAGACAGGGGGCTATGGAAACACCATATATTTT.

The chain joins TRBV6-1 to TRBJ1-5; D ambiguous. CDR1 is MNHNS, CDR2 SASEGT, per germline. CDR3 length: 13 residues. Trimming took off 4 bases at V and 1 base at J, with 5 bases between the two ends. The CDR3 loop is CASSVSSNQPQHF. CDR3 DNA: TGTGCCAGCAGTGTTTCGAGCAATCAGCCCCAGCATTTT.